This TCR beta chain was sequenced during a study of T cell clones after liver transplantation. The repertoire was sequenced with immunoSEQ multiplex PCR; TCRdb's copy has only in-frame clones and lacks some. The sample includes roughly 72,000 clones, under 90% of them seen just once. The source material was CD4+ T cells from blood, sampled roughly 50 months after liver transplant. This TCR was sampled from a human patient who received a liver transplant. Part of the T cell pool may stem from the graft donor.

CDR3 coding DNA: TGTGCCAGCAGTTTGCGGAATCAGCCCCAGCATTTT. Translating it yields CASSLRNQPQHF. The chain joins TRBV28 to TRBJ1-5; D gene unclear. This CDR3 contains 12 residues. Per germline, CDR1 MDHEN and CDR2 SYDVKM. V was clipped by 3 bases and J by 4 bases, with 4 bases between them.